This T cell receptor (beta chain) was sequenced for a study of OX40 agonist ivuxolimab in advanced cancers. V gave up 0 bases and J gave up 4 bases, with 18 bases separating them. CDR1 is LGHNA and CDR2 is YNFKEQ in the germline V gene. The CDR3 has 17 amino acids. Some clones are missing from TCRdb's copy, which holds only in-frame ones; the method was immunoSEQ multiplex PCR. The data contain 40,000 to 50,000 clones, 65% to 90% of them singletons. Excluded were patients having autoimmune disease history or systemic immunosuppression. As for this clone: Its matching antigen is unknown.

General study points: On average, CD8+ T cells showed a greater number of expanded clones than CD4+. It was not determined which antigens were specifically recognized by the peripheral T cells that had undergone clonal expansion.

V usage is TRBV4-2 and J usage is TRBJ1-2; possible D gene TRBD1, 6 bases. Sequencing was performed on CD4+ or CD8+ T cells sorted from blood, taken in a trial of the OX40 agonist ivuxolimab. The sequence came from an adult with an advanced solid tumor such as melanoma, head and neck, liver or kidney cancer. As DNA, the CDR3 is TGTGCCAGCAGCCAAGAATGGATGAGAGGGGGTACCTATGGCTACACCTTC. Translating it yields CASSQEWMRGGTYGYTF.